These T cell receptor beta chains were read from a single sample in a study of blood T cell repertoires in COVID-19. The protocol was immunoSEQ multiplex PCR, while the TCRdb copy is restricted to in-frame clones and leaves out a portion. The data show about 56,000 clones, with roughly nine tenths seen just once and less than 50% held by the top ten. The sequencing input was peripheral blood. Source of these receptors: a woman aged 60-75 years with COVID-19, enrolled during active disease. Each CDR3 is given with its conserved first and last residue. Clone size, where shown, is once, few, many, or a class for clones that have expanded.

clone size: -; J gene: TRBJ2-7; V gene: TRBV2; CDR3 protein: CASSVIDRASYEQYF
clone size: -; J gene: TRBJ2-1; V gene: TRBV7-7; CDR3 protein: CASSAGLAPTNEQFF
clone size: few; J gene: TRBJ2-1; V gene: TRBV12-3/TRBV12-4; CDR3 protein: CASSLVRGEQFF
clone size: -; J gene: TRBJ1-5; V gene: TRBV2; CDR3 protein: CASTGEWSNQPQHF
clone size: -; J gene: TRBJ1-2; V gene: TRBV7-9; CDR3 protein: CASSLGRDGYTF
clone size: -; J gene: TRBJ2-7; V gene: TRBV7-2; CDR3 protein: CASSLSSGVDSYEQYF
clone size: -; J gene: TRBJ2-5; V gene: TRBV9; CDR3 protein: CASSVGGEYRETQYF
clone size: -; J gene: TRBJ1-2; V gene: TRBV4-3; CDR3 protein: CASSQDSTGKGYGYTF
clone size: -; J gene: TRBJ2-3; V gene: TRBV7-2; CDR3 protein: CASSFRLAGWGDTQYF
clone size: -; J gene: TRBJ2-3; V gene: TRBV3-1/TRBV3-2; CDR3 protein: CASSQDNRGTSGVTDTQYF
clone size: -; J gene: TRBJ2-7; V gene: TRBV18; CDR3 protein: CASSSGQGMSGYEQYF
clone size: -; J gene: TRBJ2-5; V gene: TRBV9; CDR3 protein: CASSVELAEETQYF
clone size: -; J gene: TRBJ2-7; V gene: TRBV11-2; CDR3 protein: CASSASSYEQYF
clone size: few; J gene: TRBJ2-7; V gene: TRBV3-1/TRBV3-2; CDR3 protein: CASSQESDGGDHSYEQYF
clone size: -; J gene: TRBJ2-7; V gene: TRBV5-1; CDR3 protein: CASRLSPSVYEQYF
clone size: -; J gene: TRBJ1-2; V gene: TRBV13; CDR3 protein: CASSSTGVYGYTF
clone size: -; J gene: TRBJ1-5; V gene: TRBV5-1; CDR3 protein: CASSWTGDEEQPQHF
clone size: once; J gene: TRBJ1-1; V gene: TRBV3-1/TRBV3-2; CDR3 protein: CASSQDPWGMNTEAFF
clone size: -; J gene: TRBJ2-7; V gene: TRBV27; CDR3 protein: CASSAPGVEQYF
clone size: -; J gene: TRBJ2-3; V gene: TRBV19; CDR3 protein: CASRRGAGGPSTDTQYF
clone size: -; J gene: TRBJ1-2; V gene: TRBV7-9; CDR3 protein: CASSHRDREGGYTF
clone size: -; J gene: TRBJ2-1; V gene: TRBV29-1; CDR3 protein: CSVPGLAAYNEQFF
clone size: -; J gene: TRBJ1-1; V gene: TRBV28; CDR3 protein: CASNSPGTGFGTEAFF
clone size: -; J gene: TRBJ1-5; V gene: TRBV6-7; CDR3 protein: CASSSPGTGGEYSQPQHF
clone size: -; J gene: TRBJ2-7; V gene: TRBV7-2; CDR3 protein: CASTPGGGKYEQYF
clone size: -; J gene: TRBJ2-1; V gene: TRBV18; CDR3 protein: CASSPRGEGEQFF
clone size: -; J gene: TRBJ1-3; V gene: TRBV30; CDR3 protein: CAWTGGGNTIYF
clone size: -; J gene: TRBJ2-1; V gene: TRBV18; CDR3 protein: CASSRGQARNNEQFF
clone size: -; J gene: TRBJ2-7; V gene: TRBV10-3; CDR3 protein: CAISESRGQASEQYF
clone size: -; J gene: TRBJ2-2; V gene: TRBV6-2/TRBV6-3; CDR3 protein: CASSRREAAGDTGELFF
clone size: -; J gene: TRBJ1-2; V gene: TRBV27; CDR3 protein: CASSLQGNYGYTF
clone size: -; J gene: TRBJ1-2; V gene: TRBV18; CDR3 protein: CASSRDSSNDGYTF
clone size: -; J gene: TRBJ1-6; V gene: TRBV3-1/TRBV3-2; CDR3 protein: CASNLVTGHSPLHF
clone size: -; J gene: TRBJ1-1; V gene: TRBV6-1; CDR3 protein: CASSEARGGAEAFF
clone size: -; J gene: TRBJ2-2; V gene: TRBV9; CDR3 protein: CASSAGANTGELFF
clone size: -; J gene: TRBJ1-1; V gene: TRBV19; CDR3 protein: CASSGQGRPYTEAFF
clone size: few; J gene: TRBJ2-2; V gene: TRBV5-8; CDR3 protein: CASRGIAGRLTGELFF
clone size: -; J gene: TRBJ2-7; V gene: TRBV28; CDR3 protein: CASSPRIRRNEQYF
clone size: -; J gene: TRBJ2-1; V gene: TRBV7-9; CDR3 protein: CASSADRGPYNEQFF
clone size: -; J gene: TRBJ1-1; V gene: TRBV5-4; CDR3 protein: CASSLATANTEAFF
clone size: -; J gene: TRBJ2-7; V gene: TRBV5-4; CDR3 protein: CASSLNRGPYEQYF
clone size: once; J gene: TRBJ1-1; V gene: TRBV30; CDR3 protein: CAWGKDSVNTEAFF
clone size: -; J gene: TRBJ1-1; V gene: TRBV5-1; CDR3 protein: CASSAGVNTEAFF
clone size: -; J gene: TRBJ2-7; V gene: TRBV29-1; CDR3 protein: CSVEDPGQGIYEQYF
clone size: once; J gene: TRBJ1-3; V gene: TRBV7-2; CDR3 protein: CASSPAASRGGNTIYF
clone size: -; J gene: TRBJ2-7; V gene: TRBV18; CDR3 protein: CASSVDAGAAYEQYF
clone size: -; J gene: TRBJ1-6; V gene: TRBV4-3; CDR3 protein: CASSQDQGLNSPLHF
clone size: once; J gene: TRBJ2-1; V gene: TRBV4-1; CDR3 protein: CASSQPGGYEQFF
clone size: -; J gene: TRBJ2-7; V gene: TRBV6-5; CDR3 protein: CASFSYSSYEQYF
clone size: -; J gene: TRBJ1-1; V gene: TRBV30; CDR3 protein: CAWSPGGMNTEAFF
clone size: -; J gene: TRBJ2-5; V gene: TRBV11-2; CDR3 protein: CASSLSLRTGGKTQYF